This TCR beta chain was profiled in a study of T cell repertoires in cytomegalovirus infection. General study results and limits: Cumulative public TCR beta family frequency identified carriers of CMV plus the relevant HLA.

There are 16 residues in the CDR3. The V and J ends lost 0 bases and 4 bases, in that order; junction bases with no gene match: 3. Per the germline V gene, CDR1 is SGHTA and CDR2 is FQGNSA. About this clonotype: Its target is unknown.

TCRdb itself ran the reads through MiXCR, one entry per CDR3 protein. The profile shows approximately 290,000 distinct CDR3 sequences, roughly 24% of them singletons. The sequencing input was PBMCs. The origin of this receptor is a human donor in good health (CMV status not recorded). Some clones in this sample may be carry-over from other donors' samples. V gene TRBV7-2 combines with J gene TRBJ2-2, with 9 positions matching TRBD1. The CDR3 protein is CASSLAGQGSTGELFF. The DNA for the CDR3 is TGTGCCAGCAGCTTAGCGGGACAGGGAAGCACCGGGGAGCTGTTTTTT.